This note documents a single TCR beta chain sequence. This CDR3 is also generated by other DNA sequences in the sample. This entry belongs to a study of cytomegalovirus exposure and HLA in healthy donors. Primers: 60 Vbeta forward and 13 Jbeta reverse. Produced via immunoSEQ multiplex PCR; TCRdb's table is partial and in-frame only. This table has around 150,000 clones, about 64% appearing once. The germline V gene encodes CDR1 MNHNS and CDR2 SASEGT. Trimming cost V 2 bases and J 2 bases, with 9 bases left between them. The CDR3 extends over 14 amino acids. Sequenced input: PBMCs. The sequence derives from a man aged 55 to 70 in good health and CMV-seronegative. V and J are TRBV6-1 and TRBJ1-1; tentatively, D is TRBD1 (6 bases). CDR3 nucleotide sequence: TGTGCCAGCAGTGAAAGGGGGGGAAACACTGAAGCTTTCTTT. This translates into CASSERGGNTEAFF.